The entry below describes one T cell receptor beta chain. This sample stems from a study of CD8 T cells in ankylosing spondylitis. The CDR3 consists of 14 residues. V gave up 4 bases and J gave up 2 bases, with 13 bases separating them. CDR1 SGHRS and CDR2 YFSETQ come from the germline V gene. Quantitative 5'-RACE with molecular barcodes produced the TCR beta libraries. TCRdb processed the 5' RACE reads anew with MiXCR; each CDR3 protein has one entry. The table includes approximately 210,000 distinct CDR3 sequences, 10% to 15% detected once. The TCR comes from a male donor with ankylosing spondylitis or in good health (not recorded which). The chain employs TRBV5-1 and TRBJ2-7, with a weak D call TRBD1 (6 bases). The specimen was blood, either unsorted or a sorted T cell fraction (not recorded which). The CDR3: CASSPGHRTYEQYF. Here the CDR3 DNA reads TGCGCCAGCAGCCCGGGACACCGAACCTACGAGCAGTACTTC.